The 11 T cell receptor beta chains in this list originate from one sample, sequenced in a study of blood T cells in healthy people across ages. Alongside a J-beta primer mix, a sample-barcoded 5' primer served in a second PCR lasting about 7 to 11 cycles. In TCRdb, the 5' RACE reads were re-called with MiXCR into one record per CDR3 protein. The data show 900,000 to 950,000 distinct CDR3 sequences, with 25% to 30% seen just once and 10% held by the top ten. This same sample was also part of a study on T cells of mothers and their children.

The specimen sequenced was blood. Receptors were obtained from a woman aged 40 to 55 in good health.

This clonotype was counted at least ten times. The chain combines TRBV24-1 with TRBJ2-2; 7 bases are a match to TRBD1. The CDR3 length is 16 residues. J gave up 3 bases and V 8 bases, and 11 bases lay outside the gene matches. Germline-derived CDR1 and CDR2 are KGHDR and SFDVKD. The CDR3 loop is CATTDGRTGDTGELFF. The DNA of the CDR3 is TGTGCCACCACCGATGGACGAACAGGGGACACCGGGGAGCTGTTTTTT.

Concerning this clonotype: Being one base from a much bigger clone, this may be a read error. The chain employs TRBV28 and TRBJ2-7; 9 bases agree with TRBD1. The V and J ends lost 6 bases and 1 base, in that order; junction bases with no gene match: 7. CDR1 and CDR2 from the germline V gene are MDHEN and SYDVKM. CDR3 length: 15 residues. The CDR3 DNA is TGTGCCAGCAGGGGACCGGGACAGGGATCCTACGAGCAGTACGTC. Protein product: CASRGPGQGSYEQYV.

The chain recombines TRBV12-3 or TRBV12-4 with TRBJ2-3; 11 nucleotides align to TRBD2. CDR3 length: 15 residues. V shed 6 bases and J 2 bases; nucleotides not matched to a gene: 4. The CDR3 reads CASRLAGAYTDTQYF. CDR3 nucleotides: TGTGCCAGCAGACTAGCGGGGGCCTACACAGATACGCAGTATTTT.

This clonotype has more than one count but fewer than ten. The CDR3 is CASSSGGTSGDTQYF. CDR3 nucleotide sequence: TGTGCCAGCAGCTCAGGGGGGACTAGCGGGGATACGCAGTATTTT. This rearrangement joins TRBV7-2 to TRBJ2-3; 12 bases are a match to TRBD2. CDR1 is SGHTA, CDR2 FQGNSA, per germline. This CDR3 is built from 15 residues. The trim removed 4 bases at V and 6 bases at J, leaving 5 bases unmatched.

On this clonotype: Since a much larger clone is just one base distant, this may be a read error. The chain employs TRBV12-3 or TRBV12-4 and TRBJ2-5, with D possibly TRBD1 on 5 matching bases. CDR3 length: 14 residues. The CDR3: CASSLADRKETRYF. CDR3 DNA sequence: TGTGCCAGCAGTTTAGCAGACAGAAAAGAGACCCGGTACTTC.

This clonotype came up a few times. The genes are TRBV5-4 and TRBJ2-3, with a tentative D call TRBD1 (5 bases). The germline V and J ends were trimmed by 6 bases and 0 bases, with 14 bases remaining between them. The germline V gene has CDR1 SGHNT and CDR2 YYREEE (reference sequence). This CDR3 spans 15 amino acids. The CDR3 loop reads CASTQTGASTDTQYF. CDR3 nucleotides: TGTGCCAGCACCCAAACTGGGGCTAGCACAGATACGCAGTATTTT.

This clonotype was counted between two and nine times. The V gene is TRBV5-1, the J gene TRBJ2-3; D perhaps matches TRBD1 (6 bases). Per the germline V gene, CDR1 is SGHRS and CDR2 is YFSETQ. This CDR3 has 16 residues. Trimming cost V 0 bases and J 4 bases, with 15 bases left between them. The CDR3 DNA reads TGCGCCAGCAGCTTGGCTGGGGGCAGAGCGTCAGATACGCAGTATTTT. Encoded protein: CASSLAGGRASDTQYF.

This chain links TRBV29-1 with TRBJ2-5, with unresolved D. This CDR3 comprises 15 residues. Germline V gene lookup returns CDR1 SQVTM and CDR2 ANQGSEA. The V end lost 0 bases, the J end lost 5 bases, and 16 bases lay between the germline ends. The CDR3 DNA is TGCAGCGTTGAAGATTTGGCAAGACTTTGGGAGACCCAGTACTTC. It specifies CSVEDLARLWETQYF.

With regard to this clonotype: The junction shows a germline mismatch at one end, possibly a read error. The genes are TRBV24-1 and TRBJ2-3; TRBD1 matches at 11 bases. CDR1 KGHDR and CDR2 SFDVKD come from the germline V gene. The CDR3 consists of 18 residues. Written as DNA, the CDR3 is TGTGCCGCCAGTGATCCCGGGACAGGGGGTTCTAGCACAGATACGCAGTATTTT. It encodes CAASDPGTGGSSTDTQYF.

In its sample, this clonotype was seen a few times. One end of the junction is discordant with germline, which a read error may explain. J is TRBJ1-2 and V is TRBV20-1; possibly TRBD1 for D (6 bases). This CDR3 has 14 amino acids. Germline V gene sequence: CDR1 DFQATT, CDR2 SNEGSKA (reference sequence). CDR3 sequence (DNA): TGTAGTGCTAGAGTTAAGGGGGATTTGAGTGGCTACACCTTC. Translation gives CSARVKGDLSGYTF.

This rearrangement joins TRBV6-2 or TRBV6-3 to TRBJ2-2; a possible D gene is TRBD2 (6 bases). This CDR3 comprises 16 residues. Germline CDR1 is MNHEY and CDR2 is SVGEGT. Trimming pared 4 bases from V and 3 bases from J, leaving 15 bases between. Written as DNA, the CDR3 is TGTGCCAGCAGTTTCCCCAGGCGGGGTTACACCGGGGAGCTGTTTTTT. It is translated as CASSFPRRGYTGELFF.